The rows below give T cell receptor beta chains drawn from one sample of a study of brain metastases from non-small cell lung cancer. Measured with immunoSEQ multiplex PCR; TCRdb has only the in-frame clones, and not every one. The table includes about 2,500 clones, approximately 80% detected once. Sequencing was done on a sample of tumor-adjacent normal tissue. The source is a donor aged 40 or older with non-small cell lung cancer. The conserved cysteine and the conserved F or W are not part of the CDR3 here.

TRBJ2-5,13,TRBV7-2,ASSLLGWGKETQY
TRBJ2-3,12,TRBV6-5,ASSPWTGTDTQY
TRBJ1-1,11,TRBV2,ASSVDRGRGAF
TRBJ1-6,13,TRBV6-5,ASSLRGSYNSPLH
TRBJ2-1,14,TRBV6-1,ASSEFAGVFYNEQF
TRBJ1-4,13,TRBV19,ATTTGALTNEKLF
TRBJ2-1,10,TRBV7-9,ASSLGTNEQF
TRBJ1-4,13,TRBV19,ATTTGAPTNEKLF
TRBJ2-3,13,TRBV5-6,ASTDPITSTDTQY
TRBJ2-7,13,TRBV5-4,VSSVGTAPSYEQY
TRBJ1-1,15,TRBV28,ASSLRSNYHGLAEAF
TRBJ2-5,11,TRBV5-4,ASSSRERETQY
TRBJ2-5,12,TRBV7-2,ASSLASGKETQY
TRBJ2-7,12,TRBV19,ASSSGGPSYEQY
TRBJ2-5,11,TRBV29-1,SVFGTKGETQY
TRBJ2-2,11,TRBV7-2,ASSLGVSGELF
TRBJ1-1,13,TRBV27,ASILSRAGGTEAF
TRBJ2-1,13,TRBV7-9,ASSPSGTSYNEQF
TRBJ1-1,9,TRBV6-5,ASLEDTEAF
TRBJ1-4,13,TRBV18,ASSPGIGGDEKLF
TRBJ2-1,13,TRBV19,ASSIEYLEYNEQF
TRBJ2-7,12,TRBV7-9,ASSSGGRGHEQY
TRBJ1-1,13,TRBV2,ASIPGQGLNTEAF
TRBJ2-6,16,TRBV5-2,ASNSIREYTKAGNVLT
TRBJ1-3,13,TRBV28,ASRAQGYSGNTIY
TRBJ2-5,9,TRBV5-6,ASSSSETQY
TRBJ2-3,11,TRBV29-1,STVGIEGDTQY
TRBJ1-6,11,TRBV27,ASTAGYNSPLH
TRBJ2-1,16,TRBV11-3,ASSKAGTSGKTYNEQF
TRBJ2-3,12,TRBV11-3,ASSLELAGDTQY
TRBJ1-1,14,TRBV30,AWGDPSGTGSTEAF